This passage covers 29 T cell receptor beta chains from one sample sequenced in a study of cytomegalovirus exposure and HLA in healthy donors. Use of 60 Vbeta and 13 Jbeta primers characterized the PCR. The assay was immunoSEQ multiplex PCR, and TCRdb's table has in-frame clones only and misses some. The sample includes 250,000 or so clones, about 80% of them seen just once. Specimen: PBMCs. The receptors were sampled from a woman aged 60-75 years in good health and CMV-seropositive.

The chain joins TRBV19 to TRBJ2-1; D may be TRBD1 (5 bases). This CDR3 has 14 residues. Per germline, CDR1 LNHDA and CDR2 SQIVND (reference sequence). Trimming stripped 3 bases from V and 5 bases from J, with 11 bases between. In DNA form, the CDR3 reads TGTGCCAGTAGTATCAGGGCAGGGCACAATGAGCAGTTCTTC. This codes for CASSIRAGHNEQFF.

The chain joins TRBV12-1 to TRBJ1-4; the D segment call TRBD1 is taken from the table without a DNA check. TRBV12-1 is a pseudogene segment. The CDR3 has 15 amino acids. This chain's CDR3 is CASSSQGVTNEKLFF. The CDR3 DNA follows: TGTGCCAGCAGCTCACAGGGGGTGACTAATGAAAAACTGTTTTTT.

Notes on this clone: A junction end diverges from the germline sequence, so it may reflect a read error. The rearrangement links TRBV7-9 to TRBJ1-2; TRBD1 matches 7 bases. The germline V gene has CDR1 SEHNR and CDR2 FQNEAQ (reference sequence). The CDR3 has 14 residues. The CDR3 region has the DNA TGTTCCAGCAGCCCCCAGGGGGGAGTCTATGGCTACACCTTC. Its translation is CSSSPQGGVYGYTF.

The J gene is TRBJ2-2, the V gene TRBV7-9; possible D gene TRBD1, 5 bases. Trimming removed 5 bases from V and 4 bases from J, with 17 bases in between. The CDR3 has 16 residues. Germline loops: CDR1 SEHNR, CDR2 FQNEAQ (reference sequence). CDR3 coding DNA: TGTGCCAGCAGCCTCCCGGGCCCAGGGTCCACCGGGGAGCTGTTTTTT. Translation: CASSLPGPGSTGELFF.

The V call is TRBV14, the J call TRBJ2-1, with 12 bases that match TRBD1. The J segment lost 8 bases and the V segment lost 0 bases, leaving 5 bases of the junction unmatched. This CDR3 is 16 amino acids long. Germline V gene data show CDR1 as SGHDN and CDR2 as FVKESK. CDR3 residues: CASSQDWDRGLHEQFF. In nucleotides, the CDR3 is TGTGCCAGCAGCCAAGATTGGGACAGGGGGCTTCATGAGCAGTTCTTC.

The rearrangement uses TRBV7-9 and TRBJ2-4, with a tentative D call TRBD2 (6 bases). Germline V gene sequence: CDR1 SEHNR, CDR2 FQNEAQ (reference sequence). With 3 bases removed from V and 0 bases from J, the gap between germline ends came to 12 bases. The CDR3 has 16 residues. CDR3 sequence: CASSFSGTLAKNIQYF. CDR3 DNA sequence: TGTGCCAGCAGCTTTAGCGGAACCTTAGCCAAAAACATTCAGTACTTC.

V is TRBV5-5 and J is TRBJ2-2, with 7 bases identical to TRBD1. The germline gives CDR1 SGHKS, CDR2 YYEKEE (reference sequence). CDR3 length: 15 residues. After removal of 1 base from V and 3 bases from J, the junction contained 3 bases not matched to a gene. The CDR3, as DNA: TGTGCCAGCAGCTTGAGAGGGGGCGACACCGGGGAGCTGTTTTTT. Encoded protein: CASSLRGGDTGELFF.

J is TRBJ1-5 and V is TRBV15; maybe TRBD1 (5 bases). Germline values: CDR1 LNHNV, CDR2 YYDKDF (reference sequence). V lost 6 bases and J lost 0, with 12 bases in between. The CDR3 consists of 15 residues. In DNA, the CDR3 is TGTGCCACCAGGGAGGGGTTTTATAGCAATCAGCCCCAGCATTTT. It yields the protein CATREGFYSNQPQHF.

This clone was picked up a small number of times. V usage is TRBV12-1 and J usage is TRBJ1-5. TRBV12-1 counts as a pseudogene. This CDR3 is 14 amino acids long. The CDR3: CASSLGILNQPQHF. CDR3 nucleotide sequence: TGTGCCAGCAGCCTCGGGATATTAAATCAGCCCCAGCATTTT.

This chain joins TRBV27 and TRBJ2-7; 8 nucleotides agree with TRBD2. The CDR3 is made up of 13 amino acids. Germline CDR1 is MNHEY and CDR2 is SMNVEV (reference sequence). Trimming at V came to 6 bases and at J to 2 bases, leaving 3 bases not matched to a gene. CDR3 nucleotides: TGTGCCAGCAGCCCCGGGAGGGCCTACGAGCAGTACTTC. It yields the protein CASSPGRAYEQYF.

The rearrangement uses TRBV9 and TRBJ2-3; possibly TRBD2 for D (6 bases). Germline lookup yields CDR1 SGDLS and CDR2 YYNGEE. V lost 1 base and J lost 6, with 15 bases in between. The CDR3 totals 15 residues. The CDR3 spells CASSVRPGVGDTQYF. CDR3 nucleotide sequence: TGTGCCAGCAGCGTAAGGCCGGGAGTTGGTGATACGCAGTATTTT.

V usage is TRBV10-2 and J usage is TRBJ2-2; 12 bases agree with TRBD2. Germline V gene lookup returns CDR1 WSHSY and CDR2 SAAADI. CDR3 size: 17 residues. V lost 10 bases, J lost 1 base, and 10 bases stayed unmatched. The CDR3 spells CAITPGTSGLNTGELFF. CDR3 DNA sequence: TGCGCCATCACCCCCGGGACTAGCGGGTTGAACACCGGGGAGCTGTTTTTT.

V is TRBV7-3 and J is TRBJ2-7; D may be TRBD2 (5 bases). CDR1 is SGHTA and CDR2 is FQGTGA in the germline V gene. V was shortened by 1 base and J by 1 base, with 26 bases between the two germline ends. CDR3 length: 20 residues. CDR3 DNA: TGTGCCAGCAGCTTAATTCGGGCATTTAGCGAAGGGTCAGGATCCTACGAGCAGTACTTC. This codes for CASSLIRAFSEGSGSYEQYF. Looking up the rest from reference TRBV7-3 and TRBJ2-7 gives the full variable domain: GAGVSQTPSNKVTEKGKYVELRCDPISGHTALYWYRQSLGQGPEFLIYFQGTGAADDSGLPNDRFFAVRPEGSVSTLKIQRTERGDSAVYLCASSLIRAFSEGSGSYEQYFGPGTRLTVT.

The chain couples TRBV10-3 to TRBJ1-2; TRBD1 aligns across 7 bases. Trimming removed 6 bases from V and 3 bases from J; junction bases left unmatched: 10. This CDR3 has 15 residues. Germline V lookup: CDR1 ENHRY, CDR2 SYGVKD. CDR3 coding DNA: TGTGCCATCAGGCCCAAGGAGGGACAGCACTATGGCTACACCTTC. Translating gives CAIRPKEGQHYGYTF.

The chain carries TRBV7-9 and TRBJ1-2; D is unclear. In germline, CDR1 is SEHNR, CDR2 FQNEAQ (reference sequence). The CDR3 is 13 residues long. The V end was cut by 2 bases, the J end by 0 bases, with 4 bases between. The CDR3 spells CASSLLSNYGYTF. The CDR3 nucleotides are TGTGCCAGCAGCTTACTTTCTAACTATGGCTACACCTTC. Together with reference TRBV7-9 and TRBJ1-2, the CDR3 gives the full variable domain: DTGVSQNPRHKITKRGQNVTFRCDPISEHNRLYWYRQTLGQGPEFLTYFQNEAQLEKSRLLSDRFSAERPKGSFSTLEIQRTEQGDSAMYLCASSLLSNYGYTFGSGTRLTVV.

The V and J genes are TRBV9 and TRBJ2-2, with 7 positions matching TRBD1. Trimming took 4 bases from V and 5 from J; bases not matched to a gene: 5. The CDR3 extends over 14 amino acids. The germline V gene has CDR1 SGDLS and CDR2 YYNGEE. For the CDR3, the DNA is TGTGCCAGCAGCCCGGGACAGAAGACCGGGGAGCTGTTTTTT. This gives the protein CASSPGQKTGELFF.

Only a few counts were recorded for this clone. The V call is TRBV7-9, the J call TRBJ2-7; 8 bases align to TRBD2. There are 17 residues in the CDR3. CDR1 SEHNR and CDR2 FQNEAQ come from the germline V gene (reference sequence). V lost 5 bases, J lost 4 bases, and 16 bases stayed unmatched. The CDR3 sequence: CASSLGSVEAGGYEQYF. CDR3 sequence (DNA): TGTGCCAGCAGCCTCGGGTCAGTGGAGGCGGGGGGATACGAGCAGTACTTC.

The V call is TRBV5-1, the J call TRBJ2-7, with 11 bases aligning to TRBD2. Germline V gives CDR1 SGHRS, CDR2 YFSETQ. The CDR3 is 14 residues long. The J segment lost 7 bases and the V segment lost 2 bases, leaving 5 bases of the junction unmatched. CDR3 sequence: CASSFSGRAGEQYF. The CDR3 nucleotides are TGCGCCAGCAGCTTTAGCGGGAGGGCCGGTGAGCAGTACTTC. Full variable domain (missing parts from reference TRBV5-1 and TRBJ2-7): KAGVTQTPRYLIKTRGQQVTLSCSPISGHRSVSWYQQTPGQGLQFLFEYFSETQRNKGNFPGRFSGRQFSNSRSEMNVSTLELGDSALYLCASSFSGRAGEQYFGPGTRLTVT.

The rearrangement joins TRBV5-8 to TRBJ2-1; the match to TRBD2 covers 7 bases. The length of the CDR3 is 15 residues. With V trimmed by 1 base and J by 4 bases, 5 bases remained unmatched. Germline loops: CDR1 SGHTS, CDR2 YDEGEE. Written as DNA, the CDR3 is TGTGCCAGCAGCTTGAATAGCGGGTCTTACAATGAGCAGTTCTTC. Amino acids: CASSLNSGSYNEQFF.

The chain has TRBV19 and TRBJ2-1; 7 positions agree with TRBD1. Trimming cost V 4 bases and J 7 bases; bases outside gene matches: 16. CDR3 length: 17 residues. Germline values: CDR1 LNHDA, CDR2 SQIVND (reference sequence). CDR3 DNA sequence: TGTGCCAGTAGTAGCCACCCGGACAGGCACCCCCGTAATGAGCAGTTCTTC. It translates to CASSSHPDRHPRNEQFF.

For this clone: This sample also contains other DNA sequences that code for the same CDR3. The chain has TRBV19 and TRBJ1-2; the D is unclear. Germline V gene sequence: CDR1 LNHDA, CDR2 SQIVND (reference sequence). V gave up 5 bases and J gave up 1 base, with 5 bases separating them. The CDR3 extends over 12 amino acids. The CDR3 here is CASSPGNYGYTF. The CDR3 region has the DNA TGTGCCAGTAGTCCCGGTAACTATGGCTACACCTTC.

This chain connects TRBV28 to TRBJ2-1; a weak D match, TRBD1 (6 bases). CDR3 length: 15 residues. Looked up from germline, CDR1 is MDHEN and CDR2 is SYDVKM. Trimming cost V 2 bases and J 6 bases, with 14 bases left between them. Written as DNA, the CDR3 is TGTGCCAGCAGTTTAAGGGCAGGGGTTGGCAATGAGCAGTTCTTC. This gives the protein CASSLRAGVGNEQFF.

This clone was detected only once. V and J are TRBV27 and TRBJ2-4; possible D gene TRBD2, 5 bases. Deletions cut 6 bases from V and 0 bases from J, with 9 bases between. Germline assignment: CDR1 MNHEY and CDR2 SMNVEV (reference sequence). The CDR3 length is 14 residues. The CDR3 DNA sequence: TGTGCCAGCAGCACCGGACTAGCCAAAAACATTCAGTACTTC. Encoded protein: CASSTGLAKNIQYF.

The CDR3: CASSLGGRVETEAFF. CDR3 nucleotide sequence: TGCGCCAGCAGCCTGGGCGGGAGGGTGGAGACTGAAGCTTTCTTT. The chain uses TRBV5-1 and TRBJ1-1, with D uncertain. Germline V gives CDR1 SGHRS, CDR2 YFSETQ. This CDR3 region has 15 residues. Trimming removed 4 bases at V and 5 bases at J, with 18 bases between.

The rearrangement uses TRBV19 and TRBJ1-5; D gene ambiguous. V lost 6 bases to trimming and J lost 6 bases, with 15 bases between them. Germline V lookup: CDR1 LNHDA, CDR2 SQIVND (reference sequence). This CDR3 has 14 residues. The CDR3 sequence: CASSQTVAVQPQHF. In nucleotides, the CDR3 is TGTGCCAGTAGCCAAACAGTTGCAGTTCAGCCCCAGCATTTT.

This sequence joins TRBV9 and TRBJ2-1, with 8 nucleotides matching TRBD2. There are 16 residues in the CDR3. Trimming at V came to 4 bases and at J to 4 bases, leaving 10 bases not matched to a gene. Germline CDR1 reads SGDLS; CDR2 reads YYNGEE. CDR3 sequence reads: CASSPRAGGAYNEQFF. The CDR3 region has the DNA TGTGCCAGCAGCCCTCGGGCGGGGGGCGCATACAATGAGCAGTTCTTC.

The chain employs TRBV18 and TRBJ2-2, with 9 positions matching TRBD1. Germline V CDR1 and CDR2: KGHSH, LQKENI. V dropped 3 bases and J dropped 2; count of bases not matched to a gene: 4. The CDR3 contains 16 residues. CDR3 residues: CASSPRDRANTGELFF. The DNA for the CDR3 is TGTGCCAGCTCACCTCGGGACAGGGCTAACACCGGGGAGCTGTTTTTT.

The V call is TRBV7-6, the J call TRBJ2-1; TRBD2 matches 8 bases. With 2 bases clipped from V and 0 bases from J, the junction kept 6 bases outside the gene matches. The germline gives CDR1 SGHVS, CDR2 FNYEAQ. The CDR3 covers 17 residues. The CDR3 reads CASSLLAGILSYNEQFF. In DNA form, the CDR3 reads TGTGCCAGCAGCTTATTAGCGGGGATACTCTCCTACAATGAGCAGTTCTTC. The variable domain in full, completed from reference TRBV7-6 and TRBJ2-1, reads GAGVSQSPRYKVTKRGQDVALRCDPISGHVSLYWYRQALGQGPEFLTYFNYEAQQDKSGLPNDRFSAERPEGSISTLTIQRTEQRDSAMYRCASSLLAGILSYNEQFFGPGTRLTVL.

This clone was detected once. V and J are TRBV10-3 and TRBJ2-1; D possibly corresponds to TRBD2 (5 bases). The CDR3 length is 13 residues. The V end lost 6 bases, the J end lost 6 bases, and 12 bases lay between the germline ends. The V gene's germline CDR1 is ENHRY and CDR2 SYGVKD. CDR3 coding DNA: TGTGCCATCAGAGGTGGGAGTGGCAATGAGCAGTTCTTC. Translated: CAIRGGSGNEQFF.